The next 26 T cell receptor beta chains were all read from a single sample in a study of T cells in Graves' hyperthyroidism and ophthalmopathy. Authors of the study amplified TCR beta CDR3 regions from RNA transcripts. A set of HTBI primers served as the primers for a first-round RT-PCR of the TCR CDR3. MiXCR, run by TCRdb on the multiplex PCR reads, gives a single entry per CDR3 protein. The sample shows a few hundred thousand distinct CDR3 sequences, approximately 15% of them seen only once. The sample consisted of blood. The receptors stem from a woman in her 30s with Graves' hyperthyroidism.

This clonotype was detected many times. V is TRBV11-2 and J is TRBJ2-2, with 7 bases that match TRBD1. Trimming at V came to 4 bases and at J to 3 bases, leaving 2 bases not matched to a gene. Germline lookup yields CDR1 SGHAT and CDR2 FQNNGV. This CDR3 comprises 14 residues. This CDR3 is CASSSTGDTGELFF. DNA for the CDR3: TGTGCCAGCAGCTCTACAGGGGACACCGGGGAGCTGTTTTTT. The complete variable domain, with remaining parts taken from reference TRBV11-2 and TRBJ2-2, reads EAGVAQSPRYKIIEKRQSVAFWCNPISGHATLYWYQQILGQGPKLLIQFQNNGVVDDSQLPKDRFSAERLKGVDSTLKIQPAKLEDSAVYLCASSSTGDTGELFFGEGSRLTVL.

This clonotype was found many times. This chain connects TRBV7-9 to TRBJ1-5, with a tentative D call TRBD1 (6 bases). V dropped 5 bases and J dropped 0 bases, with 11 bases sitting between them. The CDR3 is made up of 15 amino acids. CDR1 is SEHNR and CDR2 is FQNEAQ in the germline V gene (reference sequence). CDR3 coding DNA: TGTGCCAGCAGCCCACAGGGATATAGCAATCAGCCCCAGCATTTT. It encodes CASSPQGYSNQPQHF.

This clonotype was seen repeatedly, ten times or more. The J gene is TRBJ2-7, the V gene TRBV27; 8 nucleotides match TRBD2. Trimming cost V 5 bases and J 2 bases; bases outside gene matches: 8. CDR3 length equals 15 residues. Germline CDR1 and CDR2: MNHEY and SMNVEV (reference sequence). In DNA, the CDR3 is TGTGCCAGCAGTCCCGAACGACTAGCGCCCTACGAGCAGTACTTC. This translates into CASSPERLAPYEQYF.

In this sample, this clonotype turned up many times. V and J are TRBV18 and TRBJ1-5, with no clear D. Looked up from germline, CDR1 is KGHSH and CDR2 is LQKENI. V lost 2 bases and J 7 bases, leaving 9 bases between the germline ends. The CDR3 has 13 amino acids. The CDR3 bases are TGTGCCAGCTCACCAAGTGAAAGGCAGCCCCAGCATTTT. It yields the protein CASSPSERQPQHF.

This clonotype was counted many times. V gene TRBV11-2 combines with J gene TRBJ2-7; possibly TRBD1 for D (6 bases). The CDR3 spans 15 residues. With 3 bases removed from V and 1 base from J, the gap between germline ends came to 13 bases. The germline gives CDR1 SGHAT, CDR2 FQNNGV. The CDR3 sequence: CASSFVDTGSYEQYF. The CDR3, as DNA: TGTGCCAGCAGCTTCGTTGATACAGGGTCCTACGAGCAGTACTTC.

This chain joins TRBV28 and TRBJ2-5, with 11 bases fitting TRBD2. Germline CDR1 and CDR2: MDHEN and SYDVKM. CDR3 length equals 15 residues. The trim removed 5 bases at V and 2 bases at J, leaving 4 bases unmatched. For the CDR3, the DNA is TGTGCCAGCAGTCTTAGCGGGAGGGGGCAAGAGACCCAGTACTTC. This encodes CASSLSGRGQETQYF. Full variable domain (remainder filled in from reference TRBV28 and TRBJ2-5): DVKVTQSSRYLVKRTGEKVFLECVQDMDHENMFWYRQDPGLGLRLIYFSYDVKMKEKGDIPEGYSVSREKKERFSLILESASTNQTSMYLCASSLSGRGQETQYFGPGTRLLVL.

This clonotype has ten or more counts. The chain has TRBV11-2 and TRBJ2-7; D might be TRBD2 (5 bases). The CDR3 length is 16 residues. Germline lookup yields CDR1 SGHAT and CDR2 FQNNGV. V gave up 2 bases and J gave up 6 bases, with 20 bases separating them. In DNA form, the CDR3 reads TGTGCCAGCAGCTTACGGGCCCTAACTAGTTCGGCCGAGCAGTACTTC. Residues: CASSLRALTSSAEQYF.

The table lists this clonotype with a few counts. The CDR3 bases are TGTGCCAGCTCACCACCCTCTGGTGTTGGCTACAATGAGCAGTTCTTC. Translated: CASSPPSGVGYNEQFF. V gene TRBV18 combines with J gene TRBJ2-1; D gene uncertain. CDR1 and CDR2 (germline): KGHSH, LQKENI. V lost 0 bases and J 3 bases, leaving 12 bases between the germline ends. The CDR3 is made up of 16 amino acids. Supplemented by reference TRBV18 and TRBJ2-1, the full variable domain reads NAGVMQNPRHLVRRRGQEARLRCSPMKGHSHVYWYRQLPEEGLKFMVYLQKENIIDESGMPKERFSAEFPKEGPSILRIQQVVRGDSAAYFCASSPPSGVGYNEQFFGPGTRLTVL.

This clonotype was seen repeatedly, ten times or more. The chain has TRBV28 and TRBJ2-3, with TRBD2 identical over 7 bases. The CDR3 is 16 amino acids. Germline-derived CDR1 and CDR2 are MDHEN and SYDVKM. Trimming cost V 6 bases and J 4 bases; bases outside gene matches: 13. This chain's CDR3 is CASSPPGGRVADTQYF. The DNA of the CDR3 is TGTGCCAGCAGCCCCCCTGGAGGGAGGGTGGCAGATACGCAGTATTTT.

This clonotype was seen more than once but under ten times. The chain couples TRBV12-3 or TRBV12-4 to TRBJ1-4; the match to TRBD1 covers 12 bases. The CDR3 contains 21 residues. Trimming cost V 6 bases and J 0 bases; bases outside gene matches: 17. In DNA, the CDR3 is TGTGCCAGCAGGCTGGACTCCGGGACAGGGGGCGGTTTTGCAACTAATGAAAAACTGTTTTTT. It encodes CASRLDSGTGGGFATNEKLFF.

This clonotype was seen a few times. The chain is built from TRBV5-5 and TRBJ1-2; TRBD1 matches at 8 bases. This CDR3 comprises 17 residues. Germline CDR1 reads SGHKS; CDR2 reads YYEKEE (reference sequence). The trim removed 3 bases at V and 1 base at J, leaving 11 bases unmatched. DNA for the CDR3: TGTGCCAGCAGCTCGCGGGCCTTACAGGGGGATAACTATGGCTACACCTTC. Translation gives CASSSRALQGDNYGYTF.

This clonotype was counted many times. The rearrangement joins TRBV20-1 to TRBJ2-3; TRBD2 matches 11 bases. This CDR3 region has 17 residues. Trimming removed 0 bases from V and 4 bases from J; junction bases left unmatched: 9. Germline lookup yields CDR1 DFQATT and CDR2 SNEGSKA (reference sequence). In nucleotides, the CDR3 is TGCAGTGCTAGAGATCTCACTAGCGGGAGTCTCCCAGATACGCAGTATTTT. Translation: CSARDLTSGSLPDTQYF.

Ten or more counts support this clonotype. The chain couples TRBV3-1 to TRBJ2-2, with 7 bases identical to TRBD1. The J segment lost 6 bases and the V segment lost 5 bases, leaving 6 bases of the junction unmatched. Germline-derived CDR1 and CDR2 are LGHDT and YNNKEL (reference sequence). The CDR3 runs to 14 residues. The CDR3 DNA reads TGTGCCAGCAGCGGACGACAGGGTTCCGGGGAGCTGTTTTTT. Its protein is CASSGRQGSGELFF.

This clonotype was seen at least ten times. The chain has TRBV11-2 and TRBJ2-1, with TRBD2 matching 7 bases. CDR1 SGHAT and CDR2 FQNNGV come from the germline V gene. V dropped 5 bases and J dropped 3; count of bases not matched to a gene: 13. The CDR3 contains 17 residues. The CDR3 sequence: CASSPRLGLGRYNEQFF. DNA for the CDR3: TGTGCCAGCAGCCCGAGACTAGGACTAGGTCGCTACAATGAGCAGTTCTTC.

This clonotype came up many times. The gene calls are TRBV20-1 and TRBJ2-1; D gene uncertain. Germline loops: CDR1 DFQATT, CDR2 SNEGSKA (reference sequence). V lost 1 base to trimming and J lost 4 bases, with 11 bases between them. CDR3 length: 14 amino acids. CDR3 sequence reads: CSARGAAVYNEQFF. The DNA of the CDR3 is TGCAGTGCTAGAGGGGCGGCGGTATACAATGAGCAGTTCTTC.

This clonotype was counted a few times. This chain links TRBV4-1 with TRBJ2-5; D may match TRBD1 or TRBD2 (6 bases each). The CDR3 sequence is 16 residues long. Germline-derived CDR1 and CDR2 are MGHRA and YSYEKL. Trimming took 3 bases from V and 7 from J, leaving 21 bases between them. The CDR3 DNA follows: TGCGCCAGCAGCCAGGGGGGCGGGACCGAGGTGGGGACCCAGTACTTC. It translates to CASSQGGGTEVGTQYF.

This clonotype was picked up a small number of times. The J gene is TRBJ1-1, the V gene TRBV5-4; D ambiguous. V lost 4 bases and J 5 bases, leaving 21 bases between the germline ends. There are 16 residues in the CDR3. Germline assignment: CDR1 SGHNT and CDR2 YYREEE (reference sequence). CDR3 protein: CASSPRGGPGTTEAFF. The CDR3 nucleotides are TGTGCCAGCAGCCCAAGAGGAGGGCCCGGAACAACTGAAGCTTTCTTT.

This clonotype was counted only a few times. The rearrangement uses TRBV7-3 and TRBJ2-7; a possible D gene is TRBD2 (5 bases). V was clipped by 1 base and J by 4 bases, with 14 bases between them. Per germline, CDR1 SGHTA and CDR2 FQGTGA. The CDR3 consists of 15 residues. The CDR3 here is CASSLRSSNIYEQYF. The CDR3 DNA sequence: TGTGCCAGCAGCTTAAGATCTAGCAACATATACGAGCAGTACTTC.

The sample holds one count of this clonotype. This rearrangement joins TRBV5-6 to TRBJ2-3, with TRBD2 as a possible D gene (6 bases). Trimming took off 2 bases at V and 4 bases at J, with 14 bases between the two ends. The CDR3 spans 15 residues. CDR1 SGHDT and CDR2 YYEEEE come from the germline V gene. This CDR3 reads CASSFWGGYPDTQYF. The CDR3 DNA reads as TGTGCCAGCAGCTTTTGGGGAGGTTACCCAGATACGCAGTATTTT.

The V call is TRBV24-1, the J call TRBJ2-3; possible D gene TRBD2, 5 bases. Looked up from germline, CDR1 is KGHDR and CDR2 is SFDVKD. The CDR3 contains 12 residues. CDR3: CAIGLASDTQYF. The CDR3 nucleotides read TGTGCGATAGGGCTAGCATCAGATACGCAGTATTTT.

There are many counts of this clonotype. V and J are TRBV11-2 and TRBJ2-7, with TRBD1 matching over 9 bases. This CDR3 region has 18 residues. Germline CDR1 and CDR2: SGHAT and FQNNGV. The junction had 11 bases not matched to a gene; V was cut back by 1 base and J by 1 base. CDR3 bases: TGTGCCAGCAGCTTAGCGCCGGGACAGGGAATCTGGTCCTACGAGCAGTACTTC. Amino acid sequence: CASSLAPGQGIWSYEQYF.

This chain connects TRBV12-3 or TRBV12-4 to TRBJ1-2, with 7 bases lining up with TRBD1. J gave up 5 bases and V 3 bases, and 12 bases lay outside the gene matches. The CDR3 is 16 amino acids. CDR3 amino acids: CASSFGIGGTVYGYTF. The CDR3 region has the DNA TGTGCCAGCAGTTTTGGGATAGGTGGGACAGTGTATGGCTACACCTTC.

This clonotype has a handful of counts. The chain joins TRBV19 to TRBJ2-1; possible D gene TRBD1, 6 bases. V lost 10 bases to trimming and J lost 6 bases, with 19 bases between them. This CDR3 is 14 amino acids long. Germline loops: CDR1 LNHDA, CDR2 SQIVND (reference sequence). Here the CDR3 reads CATSGTSNSNEQFF. CDR3 DNA: TGTGCCACCTCCGGGACATCTAACTCCAATGAGCAGTTCTTC.

This clonotype has only a few counts. This chain links TRBV5-6 with TRBJ2-5; D remains unclear. Germline loops: CDR1 SGHDT, CDR2 YYEEEE. CDR3 length: 13 residues. V lost 1 base and J 3 bases, leaving 7 bases between the germline ends. The CDR3 loop is CASSLTVEETQYF. CDR3 DNA sequence: TGTGCCAGCAGCTTGACAGTAGAAGAGACCCAGTACTTC.

This clonotype was detected many times. The chain joins TRBV28 to TRBJ2-7; D could derive from TRBD1 or TRBD2 (6 bases each). The CDR3 contains 17 residues. Germline V lookup: CDR1 MDHEN, CDR2 SYDVKM. The germline V and J ends were trimmed by 6 bases and 0 bases, with 21 bases remaining between them. CDR3 bases: TGTGCCAGCAGGTTCGAATCCCGGGGGCGTAGCTCCTACGAGCAGTACTTC. Its protein is CASRFESRGRSSYEQYF.

This clonotype was picked up a small number of times. DNA for the CDR3: TGCAGTGCGCCTGCTTCGACCGGGGAGCTGTTTTTT. It is translated as CSAPASTGELFF. The rearrangement links TRBV20-1 to TRBJ2-2, with D uncertain. V was pared by 6 bases and J by 5 bases, with 10 bases between. The germline V gene encodes CDR1 DFQATT and CDR2 SNEGSKA (reference sequence). The CDR3 is 12 residues long.